This T cell receptor (beta chain) is from a study of shared clonotypes between healthy human individuals (dated by TCRdb to 2020 to 2022). With respect to the entire study: A few men and a couple of women, aged 18 to 49 years, made up the cohort. The study deeply sequenced blood TCR repertoires of five healthy adults to estimate repertoire size and the extent of clonotype sharing between individuals. Per donor, leukapheresis produced somewhere between about 0.8 and 9 billion PBMCs. Different laboratories and diverse techniques were used to prepare libraries and sequence TCR repertoires, to increase sequencing depth and limit assay-specific biases. Per donor, three plates each were used for CD4 naive and CD4 memory, two for CD8 naive, and one for CD8 memory. On the study overall, not on this receptor specifically: Sampling was restricted to blood, and TCR repertoires in tissues likely differ from the TCR repertoires found in blood. Naive subsets generally had larger estimated clonotype richness than memory subsets did. Sharing across a handful of donors was observed for 4.5% to 6.5% of naive CD4, 3% to 4% of naive CD8, about 2.3% of memory CD4, and about 0.38% of memory CD8 clonotypes. Pairwise subsampling indicated that sequencing depth was expected to affect the degree of clonotype sharing among donors. Compared with non-shared clonotypes, clonotypes shared by all four sorted-subset donors had higher generation probabilities. Incomplete sequencing was indicated by rarefaction of sorted-subset datasets, despite the large sequencing depth. The genetic and exposure-history diversity represented was limited by the small number of donors.

This clone has only a few counts. The antigen it binds to is not known. Base-call qualities are not available, and no considerably larger clone is one nucleotide away. For CDR1 and CDR2, the germline V gene lists SGHTA and FQGNSA. V is shortened by 5 bases, J by 5 bases, and the region joining them spans 13 bases. The CDR3 spans 14 residues, from the cysteine through the phenylalanine. The sequence is cut down to CDR3 DNA, 42 bases in frame from base 1. Using the deep immunoSEQ assay, multiplex PCR amplified TCR CDR3 regions from genomic DNA. Extracted genomic DNA from each cell subset was spread evenly across all wells of several immunoSEQ 96-well plates, with each plate serving as a replicate. For sorted subsets, each replicate PCR was loaded with around 220 ng genomic DNA, equivalent to 25,000 to 35,000 T cell genomes. Purified libraries were measured with a Qubit 3.0 fluorometer, size-checked on a Bioanalyzer 2100, and measured again with the KAPA Library Quantification kit. A separate single-read 150-cycle Illumina NextSeq 550 flow cell was used to sequence each immunoSEQ 96-well plate. Turning to the authors' computational methods: Because the immunoSEQ output held only junctional sequences and lacked quality scores, the filtering could not match the filtering applied to full-length reads. To assign V/J genes and CDR3, sequences were annotated against IMGT germline references using PyIR, a Python wrapper for IgBLAST v1.9. Reads with weak V/J assignments (E-value above 1e-6), missing CDR3, stop codons, out-of-frame junctions, or ambiguous translated residues were removed. A V3J clonotype was defined by an identical inferred V gene, J gene, and CDR3 amino acid sequence. Percentage overlap between repertoires was computed as shared unique clonotypes divided by the size of the smaller repertoire. Three approaches were used to assess repertoire richness: RTK rarefaction, the Chao1 estimator, and Recon v2.1 estimates of unobserved clonotypes. For all TCRbeta clonotypes obtained by the gDNA method from several donors, generation probabilities were computed with OLGA. In TCRdb, the immuneACCESS table is reduced to in-frame sequences with V and J assigned. These tables do not hold every clone; where another copy was compared, an unresolved V gene accounts for under half, and the others remain unexplained. V and J calls and clone size follow that table, whereas D and trimming were derived from the DNA. The sample table shows roughly 760,000 clones, and over 65% are seen once. Approximately 1.8% of the sample is taken by the ten largest.

Healthy HIV-negative adults with no recently reported acute infections or vaccinations were included as donors. All donors were Caucasian adults living in Nashville, Tennessee, USA. CD4+ T cells were enriched by magnetic negative selection; naive cells were then positively selected on CD45RA, and the negative fraction formed the memory subset. Blood was collected by leukapheresis, and PBMCs were isolated by Ficoll-Histopaque density gradient centrifugation and then cryopreserved in liquid nitrogen vapor phase. Analytical flow cytometry was used to check the purity and quantity of every magnetically sorted T cell population. Genomic DNA was isolated from each sorted fraction and quantified by UV absorbance on a Nanodrop 2000c.

What was sequenced was memory CD4+ T cells sorted from blood. The meaning of the sample's cell subset or site label: CD45RA-negative fraction. The rearrangement joined TRBV7-2 to TRBJ2-1, with no D gene named confidently. The sequence was obtained from a woman younger than 45 in good health. Here the CDR3 is given as CASSRSGTHNEQFF. The base sequence is TGTGCCAGCAGCCGATCCGGCACCCACAATGAGCAGTTCTTC.